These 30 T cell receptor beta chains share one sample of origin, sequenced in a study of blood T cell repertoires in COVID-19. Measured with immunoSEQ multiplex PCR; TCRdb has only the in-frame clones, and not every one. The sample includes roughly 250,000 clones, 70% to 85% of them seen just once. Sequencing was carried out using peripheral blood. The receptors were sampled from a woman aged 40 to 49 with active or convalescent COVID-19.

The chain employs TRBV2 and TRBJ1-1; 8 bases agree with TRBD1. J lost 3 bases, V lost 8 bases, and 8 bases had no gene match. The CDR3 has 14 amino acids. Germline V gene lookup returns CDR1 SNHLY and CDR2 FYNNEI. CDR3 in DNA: TGTGCCAGCTCCGTCGGGACAGGAGACACTGAAGCTTTCTTT. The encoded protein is CASSVGTGDTEAFF.

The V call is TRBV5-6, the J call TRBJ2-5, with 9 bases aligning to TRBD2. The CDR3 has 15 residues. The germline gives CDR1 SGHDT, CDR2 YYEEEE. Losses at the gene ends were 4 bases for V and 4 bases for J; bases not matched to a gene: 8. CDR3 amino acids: CASSPPGRGGETQYF. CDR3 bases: TGTGCCAGCAGCCCCCCTGGGCGGGGGGGAGAGACCCAGTACTTC.

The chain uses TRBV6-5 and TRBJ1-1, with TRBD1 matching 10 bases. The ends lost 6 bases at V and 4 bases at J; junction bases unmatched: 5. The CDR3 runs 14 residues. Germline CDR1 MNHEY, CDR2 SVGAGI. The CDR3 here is CASRTDRGPTEAFF. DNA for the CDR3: TGTGCCAGCAGAACCGACAGGGGGCCCACTGAAGCTTTCTTT.

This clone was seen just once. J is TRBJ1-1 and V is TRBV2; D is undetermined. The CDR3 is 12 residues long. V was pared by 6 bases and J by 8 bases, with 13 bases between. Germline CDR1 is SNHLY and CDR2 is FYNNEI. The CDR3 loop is CASRTGMNEAFF. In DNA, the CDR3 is TGTGCCAGCAGGACGGGAATGAACGAAGCTTTCTTT. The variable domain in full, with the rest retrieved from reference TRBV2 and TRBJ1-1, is EPEVTQTPSHQVTQMGQEVILRCVPISNHLYFYWYRQILGQKVEFLVSFYNNEISEKSEIFDDQFSVERPDGSNFTLKIRSTKLEDSAMYFCASRTGMNEAFFGQGTRLTVV.

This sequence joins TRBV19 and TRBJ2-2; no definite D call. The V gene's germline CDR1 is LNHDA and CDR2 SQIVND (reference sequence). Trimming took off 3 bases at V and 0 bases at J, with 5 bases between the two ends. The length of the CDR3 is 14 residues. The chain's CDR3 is CASSINTNTGELFF. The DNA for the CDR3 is TGTGCCAGTAGTATTAACACGAACACCGGGGAGCTGTTTTTT.

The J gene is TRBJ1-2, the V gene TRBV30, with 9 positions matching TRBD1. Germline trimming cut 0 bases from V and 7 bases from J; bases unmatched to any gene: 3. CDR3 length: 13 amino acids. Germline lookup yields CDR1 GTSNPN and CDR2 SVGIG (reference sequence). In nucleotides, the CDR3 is TGTGCCTGGAGTGTAGGGACAGGGCGTGGCTACACCTTC. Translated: CAWSVGTGRGYTF.

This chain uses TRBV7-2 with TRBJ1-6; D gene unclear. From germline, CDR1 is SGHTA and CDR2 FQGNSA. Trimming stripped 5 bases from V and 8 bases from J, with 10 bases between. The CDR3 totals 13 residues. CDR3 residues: CASSREVDSPLHF. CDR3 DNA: TGTGCCAGCAGCAGAGAAGTGGATTCACCCCTCCACTTT.

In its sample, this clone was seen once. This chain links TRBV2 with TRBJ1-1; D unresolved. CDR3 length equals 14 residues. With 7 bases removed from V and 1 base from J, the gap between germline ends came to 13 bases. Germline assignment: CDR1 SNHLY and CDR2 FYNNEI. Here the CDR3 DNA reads TGTGCCAGCACTCAAATGAGTAGGAACACTGAAGCTTTCTTT. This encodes CASTQMSRNTEAFF.

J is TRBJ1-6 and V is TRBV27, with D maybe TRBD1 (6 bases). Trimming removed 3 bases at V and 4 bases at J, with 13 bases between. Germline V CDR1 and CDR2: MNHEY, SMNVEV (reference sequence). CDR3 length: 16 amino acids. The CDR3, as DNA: TGTGCCAGCAGTTTTCACAGGGAGGGGTATAATTCACCCCTCCACTTT. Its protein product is CASSFHREGYNSPLHF.

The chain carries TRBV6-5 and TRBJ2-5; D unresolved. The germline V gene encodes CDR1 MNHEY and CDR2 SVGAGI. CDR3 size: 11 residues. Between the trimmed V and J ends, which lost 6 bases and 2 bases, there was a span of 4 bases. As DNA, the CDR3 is TGTGCCAGCAGGAGACAAGAGACCCAGTACTTC. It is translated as CASRRQETQYF.

The CDR3, as DNA: TGCGCCAGCAGGGACAGGGCCTTACCTAGCACAGATACGCAGTATTTT. This encodes CASRDRALPSTDTQYF. The chain is built from TRBV23-1 and TRBJ2-3; 8 positions agree with TRBD1. TRBV23-1 carries the ORF label, with uncertain function. With V trimmed by 6 bases and J by 0 bases, 8 bases remained unmatched. CDR3 length: 16 residues.

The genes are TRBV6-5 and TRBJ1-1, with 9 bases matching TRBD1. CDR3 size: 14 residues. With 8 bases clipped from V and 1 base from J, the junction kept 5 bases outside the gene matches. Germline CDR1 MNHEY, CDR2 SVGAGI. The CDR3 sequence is CASQDRGKNTEAFF. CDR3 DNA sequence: TGTGCCAGCCAAGACAGGGGGAAGAACACTGAAGCTTTCTTT.

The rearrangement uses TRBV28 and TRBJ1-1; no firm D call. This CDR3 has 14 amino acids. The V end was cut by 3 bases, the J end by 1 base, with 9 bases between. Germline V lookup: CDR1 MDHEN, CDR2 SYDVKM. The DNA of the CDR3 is TGTGCCAGCAGTTTCCCTCTTAGGAACACTGAAGCTTTCTTT. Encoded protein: CASSFPLRNTEAFF.

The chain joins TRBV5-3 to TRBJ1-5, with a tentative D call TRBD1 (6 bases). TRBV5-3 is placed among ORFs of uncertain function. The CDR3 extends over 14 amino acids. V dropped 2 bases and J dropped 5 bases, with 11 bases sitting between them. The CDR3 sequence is CARSLKQGHQPQHF. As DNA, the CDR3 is TGTGCCAGAAGCTTAAAACAGGGACATCAGCCCCAGCATTTT.

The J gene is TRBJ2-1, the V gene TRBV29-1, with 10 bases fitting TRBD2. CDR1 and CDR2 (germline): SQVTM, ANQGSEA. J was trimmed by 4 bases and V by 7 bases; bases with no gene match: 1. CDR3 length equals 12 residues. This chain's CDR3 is CSASGGYNEQFF. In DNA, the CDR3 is TGCAGCGCTAGCGGGGGTTACAATGAGCAGTTCTTC.

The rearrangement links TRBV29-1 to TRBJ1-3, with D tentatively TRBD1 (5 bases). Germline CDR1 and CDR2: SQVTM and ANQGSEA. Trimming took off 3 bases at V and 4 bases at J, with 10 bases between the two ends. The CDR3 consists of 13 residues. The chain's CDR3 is CSVDRGDGNTIYF. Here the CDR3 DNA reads TGCAGCGTTGATCGGGGGGACGGAAACACCATATATTTT.

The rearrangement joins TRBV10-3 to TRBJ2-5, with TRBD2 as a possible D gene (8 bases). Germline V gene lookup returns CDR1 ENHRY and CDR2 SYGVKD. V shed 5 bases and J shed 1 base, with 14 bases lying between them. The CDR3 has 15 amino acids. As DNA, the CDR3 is TGTGCCATCAGTCGGGACAGCGGGAGCCAAGAGACCCAGTACTTC. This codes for CAISRDSGSQETQYF.

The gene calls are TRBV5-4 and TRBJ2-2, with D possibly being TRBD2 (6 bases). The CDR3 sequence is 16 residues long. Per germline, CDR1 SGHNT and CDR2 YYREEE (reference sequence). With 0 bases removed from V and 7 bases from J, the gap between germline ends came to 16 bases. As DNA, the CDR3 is TGTGCCAGCAGCTTGGGTTCCGGGGGAGGAGGCGGGGAGCTGTTTTTT. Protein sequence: CASSLGSGGGGGELFF.

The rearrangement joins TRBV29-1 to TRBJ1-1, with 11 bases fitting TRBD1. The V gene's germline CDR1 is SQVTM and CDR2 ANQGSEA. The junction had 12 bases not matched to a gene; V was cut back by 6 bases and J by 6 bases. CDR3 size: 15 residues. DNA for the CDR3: TGCAGCGTGGGACAGGGGGTGAATCGGTTTGCTGAAGCTTTCTTT. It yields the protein CSVGQGVNRFAEAFF.

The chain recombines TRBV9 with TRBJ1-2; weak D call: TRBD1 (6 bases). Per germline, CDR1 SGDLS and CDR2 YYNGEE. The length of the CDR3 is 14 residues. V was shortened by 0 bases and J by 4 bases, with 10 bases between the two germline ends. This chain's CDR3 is CASSVGGQGYGYTF. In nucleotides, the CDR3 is TGTGCCAGCAGCGTAGGGGGGCAAGGCTATGGCTACACCTTC.

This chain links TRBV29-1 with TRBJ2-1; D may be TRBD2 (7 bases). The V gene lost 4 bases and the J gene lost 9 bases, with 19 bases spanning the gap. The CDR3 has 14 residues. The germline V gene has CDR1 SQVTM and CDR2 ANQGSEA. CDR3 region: CSVARGAPIGEQFF. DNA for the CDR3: TGCAGCGTTGCACGGGGGGCCCCTATCGGTGAGCAGTTCTTC.

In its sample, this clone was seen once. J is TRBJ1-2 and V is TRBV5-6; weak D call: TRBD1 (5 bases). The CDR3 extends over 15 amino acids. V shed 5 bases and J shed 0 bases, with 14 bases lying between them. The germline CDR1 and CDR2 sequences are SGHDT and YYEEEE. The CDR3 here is CASRWRQPANYGYTF. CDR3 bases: TGTGCCAGCAGGTGGAGACAGCCCGCTAACTATGGCTACACCTTC.

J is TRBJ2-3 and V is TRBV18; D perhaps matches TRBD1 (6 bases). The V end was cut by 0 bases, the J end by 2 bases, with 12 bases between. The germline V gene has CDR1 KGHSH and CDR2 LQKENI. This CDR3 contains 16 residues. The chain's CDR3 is CASSPPSQGSTDTQYF. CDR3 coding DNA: TGTGCCAGCTCACCACCTTCCCAGGGGTCCACAGATACGCAGTATTTT.

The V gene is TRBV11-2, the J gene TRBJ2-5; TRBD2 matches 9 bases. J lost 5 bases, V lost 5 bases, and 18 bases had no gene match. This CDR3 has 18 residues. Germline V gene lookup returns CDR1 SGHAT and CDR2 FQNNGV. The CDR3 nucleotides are TGTGCCAGCAGCCCCGACCTTTTGGGGCGGGGGGGATCCGAGACCCAGTACTTC. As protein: CASSPDLLGRGGSETQYF.

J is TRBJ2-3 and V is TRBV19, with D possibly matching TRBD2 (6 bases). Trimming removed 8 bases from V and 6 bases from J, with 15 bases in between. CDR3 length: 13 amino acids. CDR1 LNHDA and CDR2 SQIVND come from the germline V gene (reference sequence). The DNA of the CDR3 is TGTGCCAGTCGACCCGGGGGTGGCGATACGCAGTATTTT. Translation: CASRPGGGDTQYF.

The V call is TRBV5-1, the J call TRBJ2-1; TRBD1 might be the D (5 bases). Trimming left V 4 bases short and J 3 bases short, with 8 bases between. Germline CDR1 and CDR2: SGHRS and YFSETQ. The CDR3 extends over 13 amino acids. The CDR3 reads CASSIDSYNEQFF. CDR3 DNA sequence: TGCGCCAGCAGCATCGACAGCTACAATGAGCAGTTCTTC.

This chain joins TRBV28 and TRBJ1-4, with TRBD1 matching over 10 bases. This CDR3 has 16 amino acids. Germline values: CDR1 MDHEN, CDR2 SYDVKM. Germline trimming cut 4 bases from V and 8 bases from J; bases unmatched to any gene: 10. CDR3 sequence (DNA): TGTGCCAGCAGTTGGCGCCGGGACAGGGGAGTGGAAAAACTGTTTTTT. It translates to CASSWRRDRGVEKLFF.

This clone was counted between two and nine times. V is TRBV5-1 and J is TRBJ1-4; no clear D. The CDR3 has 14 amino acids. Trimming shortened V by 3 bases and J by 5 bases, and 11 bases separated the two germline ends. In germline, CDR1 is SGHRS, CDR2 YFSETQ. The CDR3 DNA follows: TGCGCCAGCAGCTCGCGGCGGGGAAATGAAAAACTGTTTTTT. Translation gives CASSSRRGNEKLFF.

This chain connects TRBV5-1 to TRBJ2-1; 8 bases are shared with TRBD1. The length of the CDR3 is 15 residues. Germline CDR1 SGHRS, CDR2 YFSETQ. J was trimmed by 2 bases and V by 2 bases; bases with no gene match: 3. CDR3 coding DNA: TGCGCCAGCAGCTTCCAGGGGGCTACCTACAATGAGCAGTTCTTC. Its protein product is CASSFQGATYNEQFF.

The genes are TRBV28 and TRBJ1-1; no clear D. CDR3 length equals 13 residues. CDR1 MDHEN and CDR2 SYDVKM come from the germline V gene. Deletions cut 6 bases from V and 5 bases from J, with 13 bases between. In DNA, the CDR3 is TGTGCCAGCAGCCCACTCACGAGGACTGAAGCTTTCTTT. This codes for CASSPLTRTEAFF.